This T cell receptor beta chain was obtained from a study of blood T cell repertoires in COVID-19 (TCRdb year 2020). For context, the study as a whole: Samples from collaborators originated in the United States, Italy and Spain and spanned both the acute and convalescent phases of COVID-19. The repertoires were released in a freely available public database meant as a resource for research on the immune response to SARS-CoV-2. Samples were obtained from the ongoing ImmuneRACE study (first 160 participants) and from 1,254 subjects provided by 6 global collaborators. Where HLA class I and class II types were available, the types were taken from metadata supplied by the sample provider, not from assay-based typing. Deeply sampled blood TCRbeta repertoires from subjects exposed to, actively infected with, or recovered from COVID-19 were included in the dataset. The sample metadata nearly always contained a de-identified subject ID, COVID-19 status, age in years and sex. The material from the prospective study consisted of cDNA or gDNA derived from T cells, B-cell-depleted T cells, or PBMCs.

Details on this clone: Its antigen is unknown. Base qualities are not recorded, but no much larger clone differs from it by a single base.

Overall results and qualifications from the work: How much clinical and demographic metadata was included differed by source and by participant, and the metadata was provided uncurated.

CDR1 and CDR2 (MNHEY, SMNVEV) derive from the germline V gene (reference sequence). From cysteine to phenylalanine, the CDR3 is 16 amino acids long. The entry retains the CDR3 DNA only, 48 bases that are in frame from base 1. V lost 2 bases and J lost 7 bases, and the count of bases not matched to a germline gene is 6. The immunoSEQ Assay, a bias-controlled multiplex PCR, was used to amplify TCRbeta CDR3 regions from genomic DNA. In the paper's pipeline: Within the assay, amplification of reference gene primers was used to estimate how many nucleated cells each sample contained. To quantify the absolute abundance of each unique TCRbeta CDR3 rearrangement, sequence reads were collapsed and filtered. For each sample, productive Simpson clonality was calculated as the square root of Simpson's diversity index across productive rearrangements. Imported from immuneACCESS, the table was reduced by TCRdb to in-frame sequences with V and J called. These copies leave out some clones; in studies compared against another copy, an unresolved V gene accounts for under half, and the cause of the remainder is not known. V and J calls and clone size follow that table, whereas D and trimming were derived from the DNA. Recorded for this sample are about 170,000 clones; under 85% of them occurred a single time. Roughly 1.1% of the sample is held by the ten biggest clonotypes.

Samples from volunteer blood donors who had recovered from COVID-19 were contributed by a second Seattle source. Each collaborating institution followed its own protocols to collect whole blood in K2EDTA tubes. For TCRbeta analysis, collaborators shipped samples as frozen whole blood, isolated PBMCs, or DNA extracted from either of those sample types. Material for sequencing was peripheral blood. The TCR originated in a man between 60 and 75 years old who had recovered from COVID-19. The sequence joins TRBV27 to TRBJ1-5, with 12 central nucleotides matching TRBD1. DNA sequence: TGTGCCAGCAGTTTAGTGGGACAGGGGGCCAGGCAGCCCCAGCATTTT. It codes for CASSLVGQGARQPQHF.